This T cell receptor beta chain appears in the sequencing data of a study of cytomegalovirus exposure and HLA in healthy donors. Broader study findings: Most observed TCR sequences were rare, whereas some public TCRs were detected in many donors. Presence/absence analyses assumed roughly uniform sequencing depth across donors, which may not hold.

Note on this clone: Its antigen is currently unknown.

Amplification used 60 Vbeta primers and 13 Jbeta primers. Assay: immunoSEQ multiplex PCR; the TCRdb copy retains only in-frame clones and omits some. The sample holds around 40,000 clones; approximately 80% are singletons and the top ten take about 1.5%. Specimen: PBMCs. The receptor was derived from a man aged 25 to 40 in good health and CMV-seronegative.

For the CDR3, the DNA is TGTGCCAGCAGCCCCGAGCAGGCCGGGGAGCTGTTTTTT. This encodes CASSPEQAGELFF. The chain couples TRBV9 to TRBJ2-2; unclear D gene. The CDR3 sequence is 13 residues long. V lost 4 bases and J lost 6, with 10 bases in between. Germline V gene data show CDR1 as SGDLS and CDR2 as YYNGEE.